Following are 14 T cell receptor beta chains from one sample sequenced in a study of cytomegalovirus exposure and HLA in healthy donors. Assay: immunoSEQ multiplex PCR; the TCRdb copy retains only in-frame clones and omits some. The table shows a few hundred thousand clones, with about 90% occurring only once. The sequenced sample was PBMCs. These receptors all come from a woman under 30 in good health and CMV-seronegative.

This clone was seen repeatedly, ten times or more. This chain's CDR3 is CTSSPPTRLTGELFF. The CDR3 coding sequence is TGCACCAGCAGCCCGCCGACACGGCTCACCGGGGAGCTGTTTTTT. The genes are TRBV1 and TRBJ2-2; TRBD1 is the table's D call, not checked against the DNA. TRBV1 is recorded as a pseudogene. This CDR3 comprises 15 residues.

The chain is built from TRBV5-1 and TRBJ2-5, with TRBD2 identical over 8 bases. With V trimmed by 2 bases and J by 1 base, 1 base remained unmatched. The CDR3 sequence is 14 residues long. The germline V gene has CDR1 SGHRS and CDR2 YFSETQ. This CDR3 is CASSLTSGQETQYF. The CDR3 DNA reads TGCGCCAGCAGCTTAACTAGCGGCCAAGAGACCCAGTACTTC.

The chain is built from TRBV27 and TRBJ1-1, with D perhaps matching TRBD1 (5 bases). CDR1 is MNHEY, CDR2 SMNVEV, per germline (reference sequence). Trimming shortened V by 6 bases and J by 5 bases, and 19 bases separated the two germline ends. This CDR3 has 15 amino acids. DNA of the CDR3: TGTGCCAGCAGGCCCAGAATGGGGGGTACTACTGAAGCTTTCTTT. Translated: CASRPRMGGTTEAFF.

This chain links TRBV7-2 with TRBJ2-2; 14 bases fit TRBD2. This CDR3 is 21 amino acids long. With 0 bases clipped from V and 3 bases from J, the junction kept 12 bases outside the gene matches. Germline values: CDR1 SGHTA, CDR2 FQGNSA. The CDR3 DNA sequence: TGTGCCAGCAGCTTAGCGGGAGGGGGACTAGCGGGAGCGGAGGACACCGGGGAGCTGTTTTTT. It specifies CASSLAGGGLAGAEDTGELFF.

The chain joins TRBV18 to TRBJ1-4, with D possibly being TRBD1 (6 bases). V was shortened by 0 bases and J by 8 bases, with 13 bases between the two germline ends. Germline CDR1 KGHSH, CDR2 LQKENI. This CDR3 region has 15 residues. CDR3 in amino acids: CASSPPTGLWEKLFF. CDR3 nucleotides: TGTGCCAGCTCACCACCGACAGGCCTTTGGGAAAAACTGTTTTTT.

The gene calls are TRBV10-3 and TRBJ1-1; D perhaps matches TRBD1 (5 bases). CDR3 length: 14 residues. V lost 10 bases, J lost 1 base, and 16 bases lay in between. Germline V lookup: CDR1 ENHRY, CDR2 SYGVKD. The CDR3 region is CATGGVTGNTEAFF. The CDR3 coding sequence is TGTGCCACCGGAGGGGTCACAGGGAACACTGAAGCTTTCTTT.

The DNA of the CDR3 is TGTGCCAGCAGCCAACTTCACCGCGAGCAGTACTTC. Protein product: CASSQLHREQYF. This rearrangement joins TRBV7-2 to TRBJ2-7, with D uncertain. V gave up 5 bases and J gave up 6 bases, with 11 bases separating them. Germline V gives CDR1 SGHTA, CDR2 FQGNSA. This CDR3 has 12 residues.

CDR3 sequence: CASSSSFSGIAFF. For the CDR3, the DNA is TGTGCCAGCAGCTCTTCATTTAGCGGGATTGCGTTCTTC. The rearrangement uses TRBV7-9 and TRBJ2-1, with 8 bases aligning to TRBD2. V was pared by 4 bases and J by 15 bases, with 11 bases of the junction left unmatched. This CDR3 has 13 amino acids. The V gene's germline CDR1 is SEHNR and CDR2 FQNEAQ (reference sequence).

The V call is TRBV28, the J call TRBJ2-7; D perhaps matches TRBD1 (6 bases). Trimming stripped 5 bases from V and 6 bases from J, with 14 bases between. This CDR3 region has 13 residues. Germline lookup yields CDR1 MDHEN and CDR2 SYDVKM. This CDR3 is CASSQQGFGEQYF. CDR3 bases: TGTGCCAGCAGTCAACAGGGATTTGGCGAGCAGTACTTC.

The genes are TRBV5-4 and TRBJ2-7, with 9 positions matching TRBD1. CDR1 is SGHNT and CDR2 is YYREEE in the germline V gene (reference sequence). V was pared by 4 bases and J by 3 bases, with 8 bases of the junction left unmatched. The CDR3 totals 15 residues. CDR3 coding DNA: TGTGCCAGCAGCCCCGGGACAGGGCGATTCTACGAGCAGTACTTC. Translated: CASSPGTGRFYEQYF.

The chain recombines TRBV7-8 with TRBJ1-2; D is undetermined. This CDR3 is built from 15 residues. Looked up from germline, CDR1 is SGHVS and CDR2 is FQNEAQ. V was clipped by 2 bases and J by 0 bases, with 10 bases between them. Written as DNA, the CDR3 is TGTGCCAGCAGCTTATACGAGGCCTCTAACTATGGCTACACCTTC. This codes for CASSLYEASNYGYTF.

The J gene is TRBJ2-7, the V gene TRBV5-1, with 12 bases matching TRBD2. CDR1 is SGHRS and CDR2 is YFSETQ in the germline V gene. CDR3 length: 16 residues. V gave up 4 bases and J gave up 2 bases; unmatched junction bases: 7. The CDR3 sequence is CASSLSTSGRPYEQYF. Written as DNA, the CDR3 is TGCGCCAGCAGCCTATCTACTAGCGGGAGGCCCTACGAGCAGTACTTC.

This clone was counted a single time. V gene TRBV19 combines with J gene TRBJ2-5, with a possible D match to TRBD2 (7 bases). Between the trimmed V and J ends, which lost 3 bases and 1 base, there was a span of 12 bases. CDR1 LNHDA and CDR2 SQIVND come from the germline V gene (reference sequence). This CDR3 is built from 15 residues. CDR3 in DNA: TGTGCCAGTAGTATGTTGGCGGGGGCCCAAGAGACCCAGTACTTC. This encodes CASSMLAGAQETQYF.

The chain uses TRBV7-9 and TRBJ2-7; 10 bases line up with TRBD2. Germline CDR1 reads SEHNR; CDR2 reads FQNEAQ (reference sequence). Trimming took 4 bases from V and 7 from J; bases not matched to a gene: 16. The CDR3 length is 17 residues. The CDR3 spells CASSSTPMTSGWVEQYF. The DNA for the CDR3 is TGTGCCAGCAGCTCTACACCCATGACTAGCGGGTGGGTAGAGCAGTACTTC.